One sample yielded the 25 T cell receptor beta chains listed below, sequenced in a study of identical twins. TCRdb analysed the 5' RACE reads with MiXCR anew, one entry per CDR3 protein. Seen here are 400,000 to 550,000 distinct CDR3 sequences, about 20% observed once, and the top ten hold around 0.9%. This sample was also put to use in a study of T cells expressing NK-cell markers.

The specimen was CD4+ T cells sorted from blood. Receptors were obtained from a young woman in good health.

This clonotype appeared a few times. The chain employs TRBV6-1 and TRBJ2-7, with 12 bases matching TRBD2. CDR3 length: 16 amino acids. Per germline, CDR1 MNHNS and CDR2 SASEGT. Trimming took 6 bases from V and 1 from J; bases not matched to a gene: 7. CDR3 sequence (DNA): TGTGCCAGCAGGGCTAGCGGGAGGGCCAGGTCCTACGAGCAGTACTTC. Protein: CASRASGRARSYEQYF.

The chain links TRBV5-1 to TRBJ2-5, with D perhaps TRBD2 (5 bases). CDR3 length equals 15 residues. V dropped 4 bases and J dropped 1 base, with 14 bases sitting between them. CDR1 SGHRS and CDR2 YFSETQ come from the germline V gene. The CDR3 bases are TGCGCCAGCAGCCCCGGGGTAAATCCCCAAGAGACCCAGTACTTC. As protein: CASSPGVNPQETQYF.

In the case of this clonotype: As the CDR3 is not closed by the conserved phenylalanine or tryptophan, this likely results from a read error. J is TRBJ1-1 and V is TRBV18, with 9 nucleotides matching TRBD1. The CDR3 has 15 residues. The ends lost 6 bases at V and 6 bases at J; junction bases unmatched: 11. Germline lookup yields CDR1 KGHSH and CDR2 LQKENI. CDR3 in DNA: TGTGCCAGCTCTTCGGGACAGGGATTGTGGGCTGAAGCTTTCTTA. It is translated as CASSSGQGLWAEAFL.

The J gene is TRBJ2-5, the V gene TRBV10-1; perhaps TRBD2 as D (6 bases). Germline lookup yields CDR1 WNHNN and CDR2 SYGVQD (reference sequence). This CDR3 contains 12 residues. V was trimmed by 8 bases and J by 4 bases, leaving 11 bases between them. CDR3 in DNA: TGCGCCAGCCACGGACTAAGAGAGACCCAGTACTTC. It is translated as CASHGLRETQYF.

J is TRBJ2-5 and V is TRBV25-1, with D unresolved. The CDR3 loop spans 12 amino acids. Germline lookup yields CDR1 MGHDK and CDR2 SYGVNS. V was trimmed by 6 bases and J by 0 bases, leaving 5 bases between them. The CDR3 spells CASSSNQETQYF. CDR3 in DNA: TGTGCCAGCAGCAGCAACCAAGAGACCCAGTACTTC.

In this sample, this clonotype turned up many times. A read error may account for a junction end that differs from germline. V and J are TRBV18 and TRBJ2-7; the match to TRBD2 covers 11 bases. Germline V lookup: CDR1 KGHSH, CDR2 LQKENI. The CDR3 extends over 14 amino acids. The CDR3 DNA reads as TGCGCCAGCAGCCCGGGACTAGCGGCCTACGAGCAGTACTTC. This codes for CASSPGLAAYEQYF.

This clonotype appeared a few times. The J gene is TRBJ1-5, the V gene TRBV27, with D uncertain. V lost 5 bases to trimming and J lost 1 base, with 15 bases between them. Looked up from germline, CDR1 is MNHEY and CDR2 is SMNVEV (reference sequence). The CDR3 sequence is 16 residues long. The chain's CDR3 is CASSPLNGLSNQPQHF. CDR3 coding DNA: TGTGCCAGCAGTCCCCTCAACGGGTTGAGCAATCAGCCCCAGCATTTT.

V usage is TRBV9 and J usage is TRBJ2-3; D gene ambiguous. V gave up 1 base and J gave up 4 bases, with 7 bases separating them. Germline values: CDR1 SGDLS, CDR2 YYNGEE. CDR3 size: 13 residues. CDR3 sequence reads: CASSVRRADTQYF. The CDR3 bases are TGTGCCAGCAGCGTAAGACGGGCAGATACGCAGTATTTT.

This chain connects TRBV7-9 to TRBJ2-2; D gene unclear. This CDR3 region has 14 residues. Germline values: CDR1 SEHNR, CDR2 FQNEAQ (reference sequence). V was cut by 1 base and J by 6 bases, with 9 bases left in between. As DNA, the CDR3 is TGTGCCAGCAGCTTAGGGGCCCACTCCGGGGAGCTGTTTTTT. It encodes CASSLGAHSGELFF. The whole variable domain, filled in from reference TRBV7-9 and TRBJ2-2, reads DTGVSQNPRHKITKRGQNVTFRCDPISEHNRLYWYRQTLGQGPEFLTYFQNEAQLEKSRLLSDRFSAERPKGSFSTLEIQRTEQGDSAMYLCASSLGAHSGELFFGEGSRLTVL.

DNA of the CDR3: TGTGCCAGCAGCCATCAACAGGGGTCGAACACTGAAGCTTTCTTT. Its translation: CASSHQQGSNTEAFF. J is TRBJ1-1 and V is TRBV11-3; 7 bases agree with TRBD1. Germline CDR1 reads SGHNT; CDR2 reads YENEEA. The V and J ends lost 5 bases and 1 base, in that order; junction bases with no gene match: 7. The CDR3 is 15 residues long. The full variable domain, its missing parts supplied by reference TRBV11-3 and TRBJ1-1, is EAGVVQSPRYKIIEKKQPVAFWCNPISGHNTLYWYLQNLGQGPELLIRYENEEAVDDSQLPKDRFSAERLKGVDSTLKIQPAELGDSAVYLCASSHQQGSNTEAFFGQGTRLTVV.

The V gene is TRBV5-6, the J gene TRBJ1-3; TRBD1 might be the D (5 bases). This CDR3 contains 17 residues. Germline loops: CDR1 SGHDT, CDR2 YYEEEE. V lost 1 base and J 0 bases, leaving 14 bases between the germline ends. CDR3 DNA: TGTGCCAGCAGCTTGATAACGGACACCTACTCTGGAAACACCATATATTTT. It translates to CASSLITDTYSGNTIYF.

The rearrangement joins TRBV4-2 to TRBJ2-2, with 8 bases matching TRBD1. The J segment lost 0 bases and the V segment lost 3 bases, leaving 3 bases of the junction unmatched. CDR1 is LGHNA, CDR2 YNFKEQ, per germline. The CDR3 runs 16 residues. CDR3 nucleotide sequence: TGTGCCAGCAGCCACAAGGGACAGGCGAACACCGGGGAGCTGTTTTTT. Protein sequence: CASSHKGQANTGELFF.

The chain employs TRBV3-1 and TRBJ2-1; D is possibly TRBD2 (5 bases). CDR1 and CDR2 (germline): LGHDT, YNNKEL (reference sequence). The V gene lost 2 bases and the J gene lost 5 bases, with 7 bases spanning the gap. The CDR3 is 13 amino acids. The CDR3 sequence: CASSQSRDNEQFF. The CDR3 nucleotides read TGTGCCAGCAGCCAATCGAGGGACAATGAGCAGTTCTTC.

The rearrangement links TRBV10-3 to TRBJ1-1, with unresolved D. CDR1 ENHRY and CDR2 SYGVKD come from the germline V gene. Between the trimmed V and J ends, which lost 4 bases and 1 base, there was a span of 7 bases. The CDR3 runs 13 residues. CDR3 sequence reads: CAISGRKNTEAFF. In DNA form, the CDR3 reads TGTGCCATCAGTGGGCGGAAGAACACTGAAGCTTTCTTT.

V usage is TRBV6-2 or TRBV6-3 and J usage is TRBJ2-3; TRBD2 is a possible D gene (6 bases). Germline-derived CDR1 and CDR2 are MNHEY and SVGEGT. CDR3 length equals 15 residues. Trimming pared 10 bases from V and 2 bases from J, leaving 19 bases between. The CDR3 loop is CATGRGPQLTDTQYF. The CDR3 DNA follows: TGTGCCACCGGGCGGGGACCTCAACTCACAGATACGCAGTATTTT.

The rearrangement uses TRBV20-1 and TRBJ2-1; maybe TRBD2 (6 bases). Trimming shortened V by 7 bases and J by 8 bases, and 18 bases separated the two germline ends. The CDR3 spans 13 residues. From germline, CDR1 is DFQATT and CDR2 SNEGSKA (reference sequence). The CDR3 here is CSGRGGYFDEQFF. CDR3 DNA sequence: TGCAGTGGCCGGGGAGGCTATTTCGATGAGCAGTTCTTC.

This clonotype was counted only a few times. J is TRBJ2-7 and V is TRBV5-8, with D maybe TRBD1 (6 bases). Germline lookup yields CDR1 SGHTS and CDR2 YDEGEE. The V end lost 4 bases, the J end lost 2 bases, and 19 bases lay between the germline ends. The CDR3 has 16 amino acids. The CDR3 DNA is TGTGCCAGCAGCCGACGTTACAGGGAAGCGGCCTACGAGCAGTACTTC. It translates to CASSRRYREAAYEQYF.

A few counts support this clonotype. The gene calls are TRBV3-1 and TRBJ2-1; no reliable D call. CDR1 and CDR2 from the germline V gene are LGHDT and YNNKEL (reference sequence). The CDR3 has 13 amino acids. V gave up 1 base and J gave up 11 bases, with 12 bases separating them. CDR3 residues: CASSQVEAMKQFF. CDR3 coding DNA: TGTGCCAGCAGCCAAGTCGAGGCAATGAAGCAGTTCTTC.

The chain joins TRBV7-9 to TRBJ1-6, with D uncertain. This CDR3 region has 13 residues. V lost 1 base to trimming and J lost 9 bases, with 7 bases between them. CDR1 and CDR2 from the germline V gene are SEHNR and FQNEAQ (reference sequence). The CDR3 protein is CASSLVQFSPLHF. CDR3 DNA: TGTGCCAGCAGCTTAGTCCAGTTTTCACCCCTCCACTTT.

This clonotype was detected ten times or more. The rearrangement joins TRBV12-3 or TRBV12-4 to TRBJ1-2; 7 nucleotides align to TRBD1. Unmatched junction bases numbered 2, after V lost 5 bases and J lost 5 bases. The CDR3 contains 12 residues. The CDR3 reads CASSAGQYGYTF. Written as DNA, the CDR3 is TGTGCCAGCAGTGCGGGACAGTATGGCTACACCTTC.

This clonotype was seen more than once but under ten times. J is TRBJ2-2 and V is TRBV12-5, with a possible D match to TRBD1 (6 bases). V was pared by 5 bases and J by 6 bases, with 22 bases between. Germline lookup yields CDR1 LGHNT and CDR2 FRNRAP. The CDR3 extends over 17 amino acids. This CDR3 reads CASGPSTGTFQSGELFF. Written as DNA, the CDR3 is TGTGCTAGTGGTCCCAGTACAGGGACCTTCCAATCCGGGGAGCTGTTTTTT.

This clonotype came up a few times. The CDR3 loop reads CSIRGGGGNTIYF. CDR3 DNA sequence: TGCAGCATAAGAGGGGGAGGTGGAAACACCATATATTTT. This rearrangement joins TRBV29-1 to TRBJ1-3, with D possibly matching TRBD1 (6 bases). V was shortened by 8 bases and J by 3 bases, with 14 bases between the two germline ends. CDR1 is SQVTM, CDR2 ANQGSEA, per germline. The CDR3 has 13 residues. Supplemented by reference TRBV29-1 and TRBJ1-3, the full variable domain reads SAVISQKPSRDICQRGTSLTIQCQVDSQVTMMFWYRQQPGQSLTLIATANQGSEATYESGFVIDKFPISRPNLTFSTLTVSNMSPEDSSIYLCSIRGGGGNTIYFGEGSWLTVV.

A remark on this clonotype: This sequence may be a read error, since a much larger clone differs from it by one base. The rearrangement joins TRBV5-5 to TRBJ2-1; possible D gene TRBD1, 5 bases. The CDR3 totals 13 residues. Germline CDR1 and CDR2: SGHKS and YYEKEE (reference sequence). The CDR3 reads CAISLGPLNEQFF. CDR3 bases: TGTGCCATCAGCTTGGGGCCTCTCAATGAGCAGTTCTTC.

This clonotype was picked up one time. CDR3 sequence reads: CASSSEGLQETQYF. For the CDR3, the DNA is TGCGCCAGCAGCTCGGAGGGTCTCCAAGAGACCCAGTACTTC. The J gene is TRBJ2-5, the V gene TRBV5-1; D is possibly TRBD2 (6 bases). The CDR3 length is 14 residues. Germline V CDR1 and CDR2: SGHRS, YFSETQ. V lost 3 bases, J lost 1 base, and 10 bases lay in between.

The chain employs TRBV5-5 and TRBJ1-1; TRBD1 aligns across 7 bases. The CDR3 has 15 residues. V lost 0 bases, J lost 1 base, and 3 bases stayed unmatched. Per germline, CDR1 SGHKS and CDR2 YYEKEE (reference sequence). The CDR3 DNA sequence: TGTGCCAGCAGCTTGGATCGGACAGGGAACACTGAAGCTTTCTTT. This encodes CASSLDRTGNTEAFF.